The rows below give T cell receptor beta chains drawn from one sample of a study of T cell responses to AZD1222 COVID-19 vaccine. Sequencing was performed with immunoSEQ multiplex PCR; in TCRdb, only in-frame clones are kept and a portion is missing. The sample consists of fewer than 150,000 clones, around 90% of them appearing once. The sample here was peripheral blood, taken 28 days after the second AZD1222 dose. The receptors shown here come from an adult who received the AZD1222 COVID-19 vaccine. Both conserved end residues are trimmed from each CDR3. Each record gives: D gene, V gene, J gene, CDR3 protein. The D gene is left open where the match is weak.

D: .; V: TRBV4-1; J: TRBJ2-1; CDR3: ASSQGIIGVYNEQF
D: TRBD2; V: TRBV7-9; J: TRBJ2-7; CDR3: ASSSGTSNEQY
D: TRBD1; V: TRBV5-1; J: TRBJ2-7; CDR3: ASSSQGLSVNEQY
D: TRBD2; V: TRBV27; J: TRBJ2-1; CDR3: ASSFGTSGRTTEQF
D: TRBD1; V: TRBV28; J: TRBJ1-3; CDR3: ASSIRGRSGNTIY
D: .; V: TRBV7-3; J: TRBJ2-5; CDR3: ASSPQGSETQY
D: TRBD2; V: TRBV27; J: TRBJ2-7; CDR3: ASSLSWSREVSSYEQY
D: .; V: TRBV6-5; J: TRBJ1-3; CDR3: ASSYSPEGNTIY
D: .; V: TRBV4-2; J: TRBJ1-5; CDR3: ASSEGGYQPQH
D: .; V: TRBV3-1/TRBV3-2; J: TRBJ2-3; CDR3: ASSQDFGGGTDTQY
D: .; V: TRBV29-1; J: TRBJ2-5; CDR3: SVDWSESDETQY
D: .; V: TRBV6-5; J: TRBJ2-7; CDR3: ASSPTTGWDEQY
D: .; V: TRBV5-5; J: TRBJ1-1; CDR3: ASSDDTNTEAF
D: TRBD1; V: TRBV28; J: TRBJ2-2; CDR3: ASSLSQGARELF
D: TRBD1; V: TRBV6-5; J: TRBJ1-6; CDR3: ASRGTGQDSPLH
D: TRBD2; V: TRBV4-1; J: TRBJ2-1; CDR3: ASSRSPSGSSYNEQF
D: .; V: TRBV19; J: TRBJ1-1; CDR3: ASSMMWGNTEAF
D: .; V: TRBV18; J: TRBJ2-5; CDR3: ASSFTTGQETQY
D: TRBD1; V: TRBV9; J: TRBJ1-2; CDR3: ASSASDRGVGYT
D: TRBD1; V: TRBV19; J: TRBJ1-2; CDR3: ASSPTGGNYGYT
D: TRBD1; V: TRBV2; J: TRBJ1-2; CDR3: ASSSGQGYGYT
D: .; V: TRBV5-1; J: TRBJ2-7; CDR3: ASSLGQGALEQY
D: TRBD2; V: TRBV9; J: TRBJ2-1; CDR3: ASSVASGPYNEQF
D: TRBD1; V: TRBV7-9; J: TRBJ1-1; CDR3: ASSPSDRGNTEAF
D: .; V: TRBV7-8; J: TRBJ2-7; CDR3: ASSLRAGPYEQY
D: TRBD1; V: TRBV25-1; J: TRBJ1-1; CDR3: ASSGYRGRDTEAF
D: TRBD2; V: TRBV7-2; J: TRBJ2-5; CDR3: ASSPPGLAFQGTQY
D: .; V: TRBV5-8; J: TRBJ2-7; CDR3: ASSYYQEQY
D: .; V: TRBV29-1; J: TRBJ1-2; CDR3: SVEDVPNGRSNYGYT
D: TRBD1; V: TRBV9; J: TRBJ1-2; CDR3: ASSVPGTGRYGYT
D: TRBD1; V: TRBV2; J: TRBJ2-2; CDR3: ASKARQGGGELF
D: TRBD2; V: TRBV7-2; J: TRBJ2-1; CDR3: ASRIAGSGYNEQF
D: .; V: TRBV6-5; J: TRBJ2-4; CDR3: ASSATRQMGNIQY
D: .; V: TRBV5-1; J: TRBJ2-7; CDR3: ASSPPPGEQY
D: .; V: TRBV6-2/TRBV6-3; J: TRBJ1-2; CDR3: ASSFGLGAVDYGYT
D: .; V: TRBV7-2; J: TRBJ2-5; CDR3: ASSGAGPTAETQY
D: .; V: TRBV14; J: TRBJ2-7; CDR3: ASSLNMYYEQY
D: .; V: TRBV5-4; J: TRBJ1-1; CDR3: ASSLGFGTEAF
D: .; V: TRBV7-8; J: TRBJ1-5; CDR3: ASSQGLDQPQH
D: TRBD1; V: TRBV29-1; J: TRBJ1-1; CDR3: SVAGTGEIAF
D: .; V: TRBV6-1; J: TRBJ1-5; CDR3: ASSERGAPQPQH
D: TRBD1; V: TRBV12-3/TRBV12-4; J: TRBJ1-3; CDR3: ATSTGVGNTIY
D: .; V: TRBV7-8; J: TRBJ2-4; CDR3: ASSLMRVGAKNIQY
D: .; V: TRBV18; J: TRBJ2-3; CDR3: ASSPGPGALTDTQY
D: .; V: TRBV6-5; J: TRBJ1-6; CDR3: ASSYPAAGNFKALH
D: .; V: TRBV15; J: TRBJ2-2; CDR3: ATSRDRGRELF
D: .; V: TRBV10-3; J: TRBJ1-2; CDR3: AISESRGYT
D: TRBD1; V: TRBV5-1; J: TRBJ1-6; CDR3: ASSSPGQGAQNSPLH
D: TRBD1; V: TRBV2; J: TRBJ1-2; CDR3: ASRDRGHGYT
D: .; V: TRBV3-1/TRBV3-2; J: TRBJ1-2; CDR3: ASSQRRVRSEGYT
D: TRBD1; V: TRBV28; J: TRBJ1-6; CDR3: ASSRDSPYNSPLH
D: TRBD1; V: TRBV3-1/TRBV3-2; J: TRBJ1-6; CDR3: ASSQIFTGADSPLH
D: TRBD1; V: TRBV10-3; J: TRBJ1-2; CDR3: AIMSYSGTGRGYT
D: .; V: TRBV18; J: TRBJ1-6; CDR3: ASSREGNNSPLH
D: .; V: TRBV3-1/TRBV3-2; J: TRBJ1-3; CDR3: ASSRGGANTIY
D: .; V: TRBV11-3; J: TRBJ2-3; CDR3: ASSPTGGADTQY
D: .; V: TRBV5-1; J: TRBJ2-3; CDR3: ASSLLGASTDTQY
D: .; V: TRBV11-2; J: TRBJ2-3; CDR3: ASTPLGGNTQY